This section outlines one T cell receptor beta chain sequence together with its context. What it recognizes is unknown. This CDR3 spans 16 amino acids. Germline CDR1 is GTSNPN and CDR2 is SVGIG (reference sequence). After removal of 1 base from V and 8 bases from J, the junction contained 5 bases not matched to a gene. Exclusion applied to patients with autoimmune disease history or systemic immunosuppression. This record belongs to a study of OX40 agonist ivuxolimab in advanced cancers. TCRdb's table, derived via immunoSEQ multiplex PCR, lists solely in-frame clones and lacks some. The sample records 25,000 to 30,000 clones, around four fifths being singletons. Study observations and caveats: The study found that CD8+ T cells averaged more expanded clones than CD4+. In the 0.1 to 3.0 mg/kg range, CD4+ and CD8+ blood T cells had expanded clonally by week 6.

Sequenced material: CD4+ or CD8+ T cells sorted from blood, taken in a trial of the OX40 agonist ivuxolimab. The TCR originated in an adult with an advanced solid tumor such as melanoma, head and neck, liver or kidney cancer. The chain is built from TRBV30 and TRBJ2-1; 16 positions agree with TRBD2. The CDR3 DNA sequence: TGTGCCTGGAGTGGTGGGACTAGCGGGGGGGCTTATGAGCAGTTCTTC. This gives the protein CAWSGGTSGGAYEQFF.